These 5 T cell receptor beta chains originate from one sample sequenced in a study of T-cell reconstitution after alpha-beta-depleted transplantation in children. Library preparation (for TCRbeta) was performed with unique molecular identifiers. TCRdb processed the PCR reads anew with MiXCR; each CDR3 protein has one entry. The profile shows hundreds of thousands of distinct CDR3 sequences, about an eighth of them singletons. This specimen was PBMCs, taken before TCRalphabeta/CD19-depleted stem cell transplant. These receptors originate from a girl under 10 years old with congenital amegakaryocytic thrombocytopenia, due to receive a stem cell transplant.

This clonotype was found a few times. The chain combines TRBV5-4 with TRBJ2-1; D remains ambiguous. The CDR3 loop spans 14 amino acids. Trimming removed 1 base from V and 13 bases from J, with 18 bases in between. Germline CDR1 SGHNT, CDR2 YYREEE (reference sequence). CDR3 nucleotides: TGTGCCAGCAGCTTGTTATTCGCAACCAAGACTCAGTTCTTC. It codes for CASSLLFATKTQFF.

The chain has TRBV5-4 and TRBJ2-3; a possible D gene is TRBD2 (5 bases). This CDR3 contains 16 residues. V gave up 4 bases and J gave up 4 bases, with 19 bases separating them. The germline V gene encodes CDR1 SGHNT and CDR2 YYREEE (reference sequence). CDR3 in amino acids: CASSRPSEGYADTQYF. The CDR3, as DNA: TGTGCCAGCAGCCGCCCCAGCGAGGGTTATGCAGATACGCAGTATTTT.

This clonotype was counted at least ten times. V usage is TRBV5-1 and J usage is TRBJ2-1; 8 bases match TRBD1. V was pared by 0 bases and J by 9 bases, with 8 bases of the junction left unmatched. From germline, CDR1 is SGHRS and CDR2 YFSETQ. The CDR3 has 15 amino acids. In nucleotides, the CDR3 is TGCGCCAGCAGCTTGGGGGGACAGGCATTTGTTGAGCAGTTCTTC. It is translated as CASSLGGQAFVEQFF.

This clonotype came up many times. This chain links TRBV29-1 with TRBJ2-3; TRBD2 matches at 8 bases. The V segment lost 3 bases and the J segment 0 bases; nucleotides outside the gene matches: 5. From germline, CDR1 is SQVTM and CDR2 ANQGSEA. The CDR3 covers 15 residues. For the CDR3, the DNA is TGCAGCGTTGATTCTAGCGGGTCTAGCACAGATACGCAGTATTTT. Protein: CSVDSSGSSTDTQYF.

Many counts were recorded for this clonotype. This chain's CDR3 is CASSLRAYTGELFF. For the CDR3, the DNA is TGTGCCAGCAGTTTAAGGGCTTACACCGGGGAGCTGTTTTTT. This chain uses TRBV12-3 or TRBV12-4 with TRBJ2-2, with D uncertain. Trimming took 2 bases from V and 3 from J, leaving 7 bases between them. The length of the CDR3 is 14 residues.